The 10 T cell receptor beta chains listed next were all sequenced from one sample in a study of cytomegalovirus exposure and HLA in healthy donors. PCR amplification relied on 60 Vbeta primers (plus 13 Jbeta primers). TCRdb's copy holds only in-frame clones and misses some; the assay was immunoSEQ multiplex PCR. The repertoire holds under 75,000 clones, with roughly 89% as singletons. Sequencing input: PBMCs. The receptors come from a woman in her 30s in good health and CMV-seronegative.

This clone was seen only once. Here the CDR3 reads CASSYRGGQPQHF. CDR3 in DNA: TGTGCCAGCAGCTATCGCGGGGGTCAGCCCCAGCATTTT. The chain is built from TRBV7-9 and TRBJ1-5; possible D gene TRBD1, 5 bases. Trimming pared 4 bases from V and 6 bases from J, leaving 10 bases between. CDR3 size: 13 residues. Germline V gene data show CDR1 as SEHNR and CDR2 as FQNEAQ (reference sequence).

J is TRBJ2-1 and V is TRBV25-1, with TRBD2 matching 9 bases. CDR1 and CDR2 from the germline V gene are MGHDK and SYGVNS. V dropped 5 bases and J dropped 3; count of bases not matched to a gene: 2. This CDR3 has 14 amino acids. The CDR3 nucleotides read TGTGCCAGCAGTAGACTAGCGGACTACAATGAGCAGTTCTTC. Translating gives CASSRLADYNEQFF.

As to this clone: Other DNA sequences of this sample code for an identical CDR3. The gene calls are TRBV5-1 and TRBJ2-1; D gene unclear. The CDR3 loop spans 17 amino acids. Trimming shortened V by 5 bases and J by 4 bases, and 22 bases separated the two germline ends. Germline V gene data show CDR1 as SGHRS and CDR2 as YFSETQ. CDR3 sequence (DNA): TGCGCCAGCAGTCCCTCCACCTACACTACCCCGTACAATGAGCAGTTCTTC. This gives the protein CASSPSTYTTPYNEQFF.

This clone was seen only once. The chain recombines TRBV5-1 with TRBJ2-5; 14 bases line up with TRBD2. The J call may be incorrect, as the DNA end agrees better with TRBJ2-7. Germline V gene sequence: CDR1 SGHRS, CDR2 YFSETQ. The CDR3 loop spans 17 amino acids. The CDR3 loop is CASSFRLAGGLSYEQYF. The CDR3 DNA sequence: TGCGCCAGCAGCTTCCGACTAGCGGGAGGGCTCTCCTACGAGCAGTACTTC.

The chain is built from TRBV30 and TRBJ1-6, with 7 bases that match TRBD1. The CDR3 length is 14 residues. CDR1 is GTSNPN, CDR2 SVGIG, per germline (reference sequence). The J segment lost 7 bases and the V segment lost 1 base, leaving 4 bases of the junction unmatched. The CDR3 DNA sequence: TGTGCCTGGAGTGGGCAGGGGGACAATTCACCCCTCCACTTT. This codes for CAWSGQGDNSPLHF.

The V gene is TRBV28, the J gene TRBJ2-3; the match to TRBD1 covers 8 bases. Trimming at V came to 5 bases and at J to 4 bases, leaving 8 bases not matched to a gene. Looked up from germline, CDR1 is MDHEN and CDR2 is SYDVKM. The CDR3 runs 15 residues. Here the CDR3 reads CASSPGQGVSDTQYF. CDR3 nucleotides: TGTGCCAGCAGTCCCGGACAGGGAGTGTCAGATACGCAGTATTTT.

This rearrangement joins TRBV7-2 to TRBJ2-5, with D tentatively TRBD2 (5 bases). TRBJ2-7 explains the end of the DNA better; the J call may be wrong. The CDR3 length is 15 residues. Germline CDR1 SGHTA, CDR2 FQGNSA. In nucleotides, the CDR3 is TGTGCCAGCAGCTTAGTCGGGGAGAGAGGGTACGAGCAGTACTTC. This gives the protein CASSLVGERGYEQYF.

The chain is built from TRBV9 and TRBJ2-5, with D possibly TRBD1 on 6 matching bases. V was shortened by 4 bases and J by 11 bases, with 21 bases between the two germline ends. Germline CDR1 is SGDLS and CDR2 is YYNGEE. The CDR3 runs to 14 residues. The CDR3 nucleotides read TGTGCCAGCAGCATGGACAGTCTACCATGGGAGCAGTACTTC. Translation: CASSMDSLPWEQYF. The variable domain in full, completed from reference TRBV9 and TRBJ2-5, reads DSGVTQTPKHLITATGQRVTLRCSPRSGDLSVYWYQQSLDQGLQFLIQYYNGEERAKGNILERFSAQQFPDLHSELNLSSLELGDSALYFCASSMDSLPWEQYFGPGTRLLVL.

CDR3 residues: CASSMSGTRKSEQFF. The DNA of the CDR3 is TGTGCCAGTAGTATGAGCGGGACTCGGAAGAGTGAGCAGTTCTTC. The chain combines TRBV19 with TRBJ2-1, with TRBD2 matching over 7 bases. Trimming removed 3 bases from V and 9 bases from J; junction bases left unmatched: 11. The germline gives CDR1 LNHDA, CDR2 SQIVND (reference sequence). The CDR3 runs 15 residues.

The rearrangement joins TRBV11-3 to TRBJ2-1, with 10 bases identical to TRBD2. Trimming at V came to 5 bases and at J to 9 bases, leaving 19 bases not matched to a gene. Germline-derived CDR1 and CDR2 are SGHNT and YENEEA. The CDR3 contains 18 residues. Written as DNA, the CDR3 is TGTGCCAGCAGCCTCGGGACTAGCGAAGCCGCCCGGATCTGTGAGCAGTTCTTC. This gives the protein CASSLGTSEAARICEQFF. The whole variable domain, filled in from reference TRBV11-3 and TRBJ2-1, reads EAGVVQSPRYKIIEKKQPVAFWCNPISGHNTLYWYLQNLGQGPELLIRYENEEAVDDSQLPKDRFSAERLKGVDSTLKIQPAELGDSAVYLCASSLGTSEAARICEQFFGPGTRLTVL.